The sequence of this TCR beta chain was determined in a study of blood T cells in healthy people across ages. Overall study results and limits: Compared with aged donors, long-lived donors showed fewer expanded clones, suggesting selection. TCR beta diversity correlated strongly with naive T cell percentage. Age brought a roughly linear fall in TCR beta diversity measured per million T cells.

As concerns this clonotype: The antigen is undetermined.

The study isolated at least 6.5 million PBMCs from each sample. This CDR3 spans 15 amino acids. Germline V gene sequence: CDR1 SEHNR, CDR2 FQNEAQ (reference sequence). Trimming pared 2 bases from V and 9 bases from J, leaving 19 bases between. Through a sample-barcoded 5' primer and a J-beta primer mix, a second PCR was run for roughly 6 to 12 cycles. TCRdb processed the 5' RACE reads anew with MiXCR; each CDR3 protein has one entry. The sample lists 1.5 million to 2 million distinct CDR3 sequences; about 50% were seen once. Sequenced input: blood. The rearrangement links TRBV7-9 to TRBJ2-5; unclear D gene. The origin of this receptor is a woman aged 40 to 50 in good health. The CDR3 coding sequence is TGTGCCAGCAGCTTAAAACACCCGACCCCATTGCCCCAGTACTTC. This gives the protein CASSLKHPTPLPQYF.